Each of the 8 T cell receptor beta chains below was sequenced from the same sample in a study of cytomegalovirus exposure and HLA in healthy donors (dated by TCRdb to about 2017). To prepare the library, the immunoSEQ multiplex PCR assay was applied. A mixture of 60 forward primers for TCR Vbeta segments and 13 reverse primers for TCR Jbeta segments was used in the multiplex PCR. TCRdb mirrors the immuneACCESS table, restricted to in-frame sequences. Some clones are absent from its copies; in checked studies, under half trace to an unresolved V gene, and the reason for the others is unknown. The sample has about 97,000 clones on record, more than 80% of them singletons. Approximately 3.6% of the sample is taken by the ten largest. The material sequenced was PBMCs. All receptors come from a young man in good health and CMV-seronegative.

The rearrangement joins TRBV11-1 to TRBJ1-2, with a tentative D call TRBD1 (6 bases). The CDR3 is 14 amino acids. Germline lookup yields CDR1 SGHAT and CDR2 FQDESV (reference sequence). Trimming removed 6 bases at V and 3 bases at J, with 14 bases between. This CDR3 reads CASSHSGADYGYTF. The CDR3 nucleotides are TGTGCCAGCAGTCACTCAGGGGCCGACTATGGCTACACCTTC.

The V call is TRBV2, the J call TRBJ1-4; D unclear. V was cut by 2 bases and J by 7 bases, with 8 bases left in between. Per germline, CDR1 SNHLY and CDR2 FYNNEI. The CDR3 contains 13 residues. The CDR3 nucleotides read TGTGCCAGCAGTGAAATAATACTTGAAAAACTGTTTTTT. Translating gives CASSEIILEKLFF.

This chain links TRBV5-1 with TRBJ1-1; D ambiguous. Deletions cut 0 bases from V and 1 base from J, with 7 bases between. The CDR3 loop spans 14 amino acids. Germline values: CDR1 SGHRS, CDR2 YFSETQ. The CDR3 here is CASSLGAGNTEAFF. CDR3 DNA: TGCGCCAGCAGCTTGGGTGCGGGGAACACTGAAGCTTTCTTT. The complete variable domain, with remaining parts taken from reference TRBV5-1 and TRBJ1-1, reads KAGVTQTPRYLIKTRGQQVTLSCSPISGHRSVSWYQQTPGQGLQFLFEYFSETQRNKGNFPGRFSGRQFSNSRSEMNVSTLELGDSALYLCASSLGAGNTEAFFGQGTRLTVV.

The genes are TRBV15 and TRBJ1-1; D gene uncertain. The CDR3 length is 14 residues. Per germline, CDR1 LNHNV and CDR2 YYDKDF (reference sequence). V was shortened by 3 bases and J by 3 bases, with 11 bases between the two germline ends. CDR3 DNA sequence: TGTGCCACCAGCAGGACGTCCGGGGACACTGAAGCTTTCTTT. Translating it yields CATSRTSGDTEAFF. Full variable domain (remainder filled in from reference TRBV15 and TRBJ1-1): DAMVIQNPRYQVTQFGKPVTLSCSQTLNHNVMYWYQQKSSQAPKLLFHYYDKDFNNEADTPDNFQSRRPNTSFCFLDIRSPGLGDTAMYLCATSRTSGDTEAFFGQGTRLTVV.

The rearrangement uses TRBV30 and TRBJ2-7; no definite D call. Trimming left V 0 bases short and J 3 bases short, with 3 bases between. CDR1 and CDR2 (germline): GTSNPN, SVGIG (reference sequence). The length of the CDR3 is 11 residues. The CDR3 region has the DNA TGTGCCTGGAGTGTCATCTACGAGCAGTACTTC. Amino acid sequence: CAWSVIYEQYF.

The rearrangement uses TRBV7-2 and TRBJ1-6, with TRBD1 identical over 10 bases. Trimming at V came to 5 bases and at J to 6 bases, leaving 7 bases not matched to a gene. This CDR3 region has 16 residues. Germline CDR1 SGHTA, CDR2 FQGNSA. CDR3 nucleotide sequence: TGTGCCAGCAGCGAGACAGGGGGCGCGAGTAATTCACCCCTCCACTTT. Protein product: CASSETGGASNSPLHF. The full variable domain, its missing parts supplied by reference TRBV7-2 and TRBJ1-6, is GAGVSQSPSNKVTEKGKDVELRCDPISGHTALYWYRQSLGQGLEFLIYFQGNSAPDKSGLPSDRFSAERTGGSVSTLTIQRTQQEDSAVYLCASSETGGASNSPLHFGNGTRLTVT.

V and J are TRBV6-1 and TRBJ2-5; possibly TRBD1 for D (6 bases). Trimming cost V 6 bases and J 4 bases, with 12 bases left between them. This CDR3 region has 13 residues. In germline, CDR1 is MNHNS, CDR2 SASEGT. DNA of the CDR3: TGTGCCAGCAGCCGAGGGGGAAGAGAGACCCAGTACTTC. Protein product: CASSRGGRETQYF.

The table lists this clone with a count of one. This chain joins TRBV7-2 and TRBJ2-5; D gene ambiguous. V was shortened by 2 bases and J by 2 bases, with 9 bases between the two germline ends. The CDR3 consists of 14 residues. Germline lookup yields CDR1 SGHTA and CDR2 FQGNSA. The CDR3 region has the DNA TGTGCCAGCAGCTTATGGGCCCATCAAGAGACCCAGTACTTC. Its protein is CASSLWAHQETQYF.